This record covers a single T cell receptor beta chain. As processed by the authors: Amplification of reference gene primers was used by the study to estimate nucleated cell counts. Data came from immunoSEQ multiplex PCR; TCRdb stores just in-frame clones and leaves some out. V and J calls and clone size follow that table, whereas D and trimming were derived from the DNA. The sample has 65,000 to 80,000 clones; approximately 89% are singletons. The trim removed 3 bases at V and 4 bases at J, leaving 2 bases unmatched. This CDR3 is built from 13 residues. Germline CDR1 and CDR2: MDHEN and SYDVKM. The data stem from a study of blood T cell repertoires in COVID-19. Study-level background: The samples span acute and convalescent COVID-19 from the United States, Italy and Spain. T cells, B-cell-depleted T cells, or PBMCs supplied cDNA or gDNA.

The chain couples TRBV28 to TRBJ1-1; 7 bases map to TRBD1. This sequence was found in a man in his forties or fifties with active COVID-19. The sample was peripheral blood. The CDR3 region has the DNA TGTGCCAGCAGTTTTGACAGGGTCACTGAAGCTTTCTTT. Amino acid sequence: CASSFDRVTEAFF.